What follows is one T cell receptor (beta chain) and its context. What it recognizes is unknown. The CDR3 runs to 17 residues. Per germline, CDR1 SEHNR and CDR2 FQNEAQ (reference sequence). The germline V and J ends were trimmed by 1 base and 1 base, with 15 bases remaining between them. The source of the sample is a study of cytomegalovirus exposure and HLA in healthy donors. Study-level points and caveats: A link between a missense DCLRE1C variant and TCR beta V- and J-gene trimming emerged from a later analysis. Reportedly, fewer N-insertions than the approximately 700-donor mean appeared in an Asian-associated ancestry cluster in a later analysis.

The PCR contained 60 Vbeta and 13 Jbeta primers. The table came from immunoSEQ multiplex PCR; TCRdb's copy has only in-frame clones and leaves some out. Its clone listing holds roughly 120,000 clones. The rearrangement uses TRBV7-9 and TRBJ2-3; a weak D match, TRBD2 (5 bases). This receptor was identified in a young man in good health and CMV-seronegative. What was sequenced was PBMCs. The CDR3 sequence: CASSLGSTTRGTDTQYF. The CDR3 DNA is TGTGCCAGCAGCTTAGGTTCGACTACGAGGGGCACAGATACGCAGTATTTT.